The TCR beta chain described here comes from a study of blood T cell repertoires in COVID-19. The CDR3 extends over 15 amino acids. The germline V gene encodes CDR1 SEHNR and CDR2 FQNEAQ (reference sequence). V was clipped by 1 base and J by 5 bases, with 9 bases between them. Produced via immunoSEQ multiplex PCR; TCRdb's table is partial and in-frame only. The sample records just under 350,000 clones, around nine tenths being singletons. The sample taken for sequencing was peripheral blood. This receptor was obtained from a woman in her 70s with COVID-19, enrolled during active disease. J is TRBJ1-6 and V is TRBV7-9; D is ambiguous. The CDR3 sequence is CASSLVTGNNSPLHF. Written as DNA, the CDR3 is TGTGCCAGCAGCTTAGTTACCGGGAATAATTCACCCCTCCACTTT.